These T cell receptor beta chains were read from a single sample in a study of T cells after yellow fever vaccination. Using its own MiXCR run on the 5' RACE reads, TCRdb lists one record per CDR3 protein. The top ten hold about 18% of the sample, which has about 580,000 distinct CDR3 sequences, around 16% seen once. The source was PBMCs, collected 5 days after the first yellow fever vaccination. The origin of the receptors is a man between 18 and 29 years old who received the YFV17D yellow fever vaccine. The CDR3 runs from the conserved cysteine through the conserved F or W. Some rows have no size entry. The others give once, few or many, or a class for an expanded clone.

>few|16|TRBV12-3/TRBV12-4
CASSRYPTRVNYGYTF
>few|14|TRBV3-1
CASSQYGTRFEQYF
>NA|15|TRBV20-1
CSARSLGSNTGELFF
>few|16|TRBV7-8
CASSLENRVGNTEAFF
>NA|16|TRBV10-3
CATLPPSAKATGELFF
>NA|14|TRBV18
CASSKTSGTDTQYF
>NA|14|TRBV10-2
CASSETDLNTEAFF
>NA|13|TRBV7-9
CASAPPWEETQYF
>NA|16|TRBV6-1
CASGGRRLATNEKLFF
>NA|14|TRBV6-1
CASSSQSSHNEQFF
>few|13|TRBV5-1
CASSWGSGYEQYF
>NA|13|TRBV10-3
CAQRTGMNTEAFF
>NA|16|TRBV3-1
CASSQGPSGVGYGYTF
>NA|15|TRBV24-1
CATSSSGEAADTQYF
>few|12|TRBV7-2
CASSISWDTQYF
>NA|13|TRBV3-1
CASSQETVQTQYF
>few|14|TRBV20-1
CSARGWFNTGELFF
>NA|14|TRBV15
CATSRDTQTRTQHF
>NA|14|TRBV19
CASSNDRSNEKLFF
>many|17|TRBV4-2
CASSRNPGTGGAETQYF
>few|13|TRBV10-2
CASSDVTFTEAFF
>many|16|TRBV4-3
CASSYGGGRNTGELFF
>few|16|TRBV20-1
CSAIRLRETNTGELFF
>NA|15|TRBV2
CASHGRQGSRQPQHF
>NA|16|TRBV12-3/TRBV12-4
CASRKNRGPTNYGYTF
>NA|14|TRBV27
CASSLQGRGYGYTF
>few|16|TRBV5-1
CASSLTSSRQQETQYF
>few|16|TRBV25-1
CASSEYAGSNTGELFF
>once|15|TRBV20-1
CSARVAGRERDTQYF
>NA|14|TRBV10-3
CAISESFSNQPQHF
>few|14|TRBV5-1
CASSLGLLTYEQYF
>NA|17|TRBV4-2
CASTLDALAGSTDTQYF
>NA|15|TRBV7-9
CASSTGGHSTDTQYF
>NA|17|TRBV7-9
CASSLGEGWGTRNEQYF
>NA|11|TRBV21-1
CAPRHSYGYTF
>NA|13|TRBV9
CASSVEGQDTQYF
>NA|14|TRBV7-2
CASSSGLVPGELFF
>NA|13|TRBV20-1
CSARIQGSGEQYF
>few|13|TRBV2
CASRQSQNEKLFF
>few|14|TRBV7-9
CASSLGHVLGQQYF
>NA|16|TRBV9
CASSVVPSGGSYGYTF
>NA|17|TRBV4-2
CASSQAGTGIAKNIQYF
>few|15|TRBV20-1
CSASPRQGLWETQYF
>NA|14|TRBV7-9
CASSLAGTVYEQYF
>NA|16|TRBV27
CASKTSAGSSNQPQHF
>few|14|TRBV20-1
CSARLRPSTDTQYF
>few|15|TRBV6-1
CASSVTGGNTGELFF
>NA|17|TRBV7-9
CASSPPRGRTAKGTQYF
>NA|12|TRBV7-9
CASSLYGSGAFF
>NA|13|TRBV24-1
CATSQTGNYGYTF
>NA|15|TRBV9
CASSVGGWNTGELFF
>few|13|TRBV12-3/TRBV12-4
CASSPREGYGYTF
>few|13|TRBV6-1
CASMEVMNTEAFF